The clone carrying this T cell receptor (beta chain) has more than one count but fewer than ten. This record comes from a study of T cells after yellow fever vaccination. 5'RACE template switching produced TCR cDNA carrying a universal primer site and UMIs. TCRdb re-analysed the 5' RACE reads in MiXCR, keeping a single row per CDR3 protein. This sample yields 360,000 or so distinct CDR3 sequences, of which 11% are seen a single time; around 20% belongs to the top ten. Sequenced here: PBMCs, sampled on the day of the first yellow fever vaccination. This TCR was recovered from a man aged 18 to 29 who received the YFV17D yellow fever vaccine.

As DNA, the CDR3 is TGTGCCAGCAGCCCAGGACAGTGGGAGACAGATGGCTACACCTTC. This codes for CASSPGQWETDGYTF. This chain uses TRBV5-6 with TRBJ1-2; weak D call: TRBD1 (6 bases). The germline V gene encodes CDR1 SGHDT and CDR2 YYEEEE. V was clipped by 4 bases and J by 6 bases, with 19 bases between them. The CDR3 loop spans 15 amino acids.